This T cell receptor beta chain was found in a study of tumor-infiltrating lymphocytes in localized non-small cell lung cancer. Measured with immunoSEQ multiplex PCR; TCRdb has only the in-frame clones, and not every one. The sample comprises over 10,000 clones, 70% to 75% of which are singletons, and about 13% rests with the top ten. The CDR3 has 16 residues. V lost 0 bases to trimming and J lost 3 bases, with 12 bases between them. Germline V gives CDR1 SGHAT, CDR2 FQNNGV. The clonotype was recovered from a human donor with non-small cell lung cancer. Sequenced material: uninvolved lung tissue not adjacent to the tumor. The V call is TRBV11-2, the J call TRBJ2-1; perhaps D is TRBD1 or TRBD2 (5 bases each). CDR3 loop: CASSLEGWGSYNEQFF. In nucleotides, the CDR3 is TGTGCCAGCAGCTTAGAGGGGTGGGGGAGCTACAATGAGCAGTTCTTC.